This T cell receptor (beta chain) was profiled in a study of PD-L1 blockade in urothelial cancer. Whole-study context: When blood samples were assessed, the median T cell count was 141,255.

This clone was counted only a few times. Antigen: not known. Described time point: pretreatment peripheral blood. V shed 7 bases and J 10 bases; nucleotides not matched to a gene: 7. Germline lookup yields CDR1 LNHDA and CDR2 SQIVND (reference sequence). This CDR3 has 13 residues. TCRdb keeps only in-frame clones here, not all; method: immunoSEQ multiplex PCR. Of tens of thousands of clones detected, roughly 82% appear once; the ten largest clones hold about 6.8%. Study-wide results and limits: Better survival was forecast by a pretreatment blood TCR clonality below the median.

This sequence originates from a man aged 55 to 70 with urothelial cancer. The V gene is TRBV19, the J gene TRBJ1-6, with 7 bases aligning to TRBD1. The source was PBMCs, collected around atezolizumab (anti-PD-L1) treatment. CDR3 nucleotides: TGTGCCAGTAATACAGGGGTGAGGTCACCCCTCCACTTT. This sequence encodes CASNTGVRSPLHF.